Each of the 8 T cell receptor beta chains below was sequenced from the same sample in a study of Graves' ophthalmopathy and Graves' hyperthyroidism. RNA served as the template for amplifying TCR beta CDR3 regions. First-round RT-PCR relied on HTBI primers, and a second-round multiplex PCR came next. TCRdb re-called the multiplex PCR reads with MiXCR, one entry per CDR3 protein. The sample has about 370,000 distinct CDR3 sequences; about 17% are singletons. The sequenced sample was peripheral blood. The receptors here all came from an adult woman with stable Graves' hyperthyroidism.

This clonotype was detected many times. The chain has TRBV13 and TRBJ1-6; possibly TRBD1 for D (6 bases). This CDR3 contains 14 residues. Germline V gene data show CDR1 as PRHDT and CDR2 as FYEKMQ (reference sequence). With 3 bases removed from V and 3 bases from J, the gap between germline ends came to 6 bases. CDR3 sequence (DNA): TGTGCCAGCAGCTTCAGGGGCTATAATTCACCCCTCCACTTT. Amino acids: CASSFRGYNSPLHF.

This clonotype was recorded at least ten times. V and J are TRBV20-1 and TRBJ1-2; D remains unclear. The CDR3 length is 13 residues. V was clipped by 2 bases and J by 0 bases, with 7 bases between them. Germline V CDR1 and CDR2: DFQATT, SNEGSKA (reference sequence). CDR3 nucleotides: TGCAGTGCTAGACCGATCTCTAACTATGGCTACACCTTC. As protein: CSARPISNYGYTF.

This clonotype was seen a handful of times. The V and J genes are TRBV7-2 and TRBJ2-7, with D uncertain. V lost 0 bases and J lost 0, with 18 bases in between. Germline V gene data show CDR1 as SGHTA and CDR2 as FQGNSA. The CDR3 length is 18 residues. CDR3: CASSLALISPVSSYEQYF. CDR3 DNA: TGTGCCAGCAGCTTAGCCTTAATTTCACCAGTTTCCTCCTACGAGCAGTACTTC.

This clonotype was observed at least ten times. The J gene is TRBJ2-5, the V gene TRBV18, with D perhaps matching TRBD1 or TRBD2 (6 bases each). Trimming stripped 6 bases from V and 4 bases from J, with 21 bases between. The V gene's germline CDR1 is KGHSH and CDR2 LQKENI. The CDR3 length is 16 residues. The CDR3 sequence: CASSKGRPGAAETQYF. DNA of the CDR3: TGTGCCAGCTCCAAGGGAAGGCCGGGGGCGGCAGAGACCCAGTACTTC.

In its sample, this clonotype was seen a few times. The gene calls are TRBV11-2 and TRBJ2-6; weak D call: TRBD1 (5 bases). Germline CDR1 SGHAT, CDR2 FQNNGV. The CDR3 is 16 residues long. The V and J ends lost 3 bases and 2 bases respectively, with 11 bases between them. This chain's CDR3 is CASSFPGLAGANVLTF. CDR3 bases: TGTGCCAGCAGCTTCCCAGGGTTGGCTGGGGCCAACGTCCTGACTTTC.

A remark on this clonotype: A read error may be the cause here, since a much bigger clone is one base away. The rearrangement uses TRBV30 and TRBJ2-7, with D maybe TRBD1 (5 bases). From germline, CDR1 is GTSNPN and CDR2 SVGIG (reference sequence). Trimming took off 1 base at V and 3 bases at J, with 10 bases between the two ends. The CDR3 runs 13 residues. Here the CDR3 DNA reads TGTGCCTGGAGTGCAGGGCAGTTCTACGAGCAGTACTTC. It yields the protein CAWSAGQFYEQYF.

This clonotype was counted between two and nine times. V and J are TRBV2 and TRBJ2-7; D is unresolved. The CDR3 sequence is 13 residues long. Germline V gene lookup returns CDR1 SNHLY and CDR2 FYNNEI. V dropped 2 bases and J dropped 2 bases, with 7 bases sitting between them. CDR3 DNA sequence: TGTGCCAGCAGTGAAAGCCGGACCTACGAGCAGTACTTC. It is translated as CASSESRTYEQYF.

This clonotype was observed many times. The rearrangement links TRBV27 to TRBJ2-7; D might be TRBD2 (7 bases). The germline gives CDR1 MNHEY, CDR2 SMNVEV (reference sequence). The ends were cut back, 0 bases at V and 7 bases at J, with 16 bases in the middle. The CDR3 length is 15 residues. The CDR3 DNA is TGTGCCAGCAGTTTATCGTGGGGGGGGCAGTATGAGCAGTACTTC. Amino acids: CASSLSWGGQYEQYF.